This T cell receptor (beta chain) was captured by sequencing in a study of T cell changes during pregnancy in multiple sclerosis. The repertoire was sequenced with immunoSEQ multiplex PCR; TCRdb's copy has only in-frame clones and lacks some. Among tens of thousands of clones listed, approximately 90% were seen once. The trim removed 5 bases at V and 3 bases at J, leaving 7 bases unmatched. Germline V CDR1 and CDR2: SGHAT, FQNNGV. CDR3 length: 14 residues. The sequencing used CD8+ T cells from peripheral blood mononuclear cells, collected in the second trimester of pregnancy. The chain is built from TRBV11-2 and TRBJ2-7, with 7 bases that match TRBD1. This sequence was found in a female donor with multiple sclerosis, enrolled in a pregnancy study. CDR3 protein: CASSLHDRVYEQYF. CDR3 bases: TGTGCCAGCAGCCTCCACGACAGGGTCTACGAGCAGTACTTC.